Shown below are 16 T cell receptor beta chains from a single sample sequenced in a study of CD8 T cells in ankylosing spondylitis. MiXCR, applied by TCRdb to the 5' RACE reads, yields one record per CDR3 protein. The sample consists of more than 150,000 distinct CDR3 sequences, 9.5% to 15% of them appearing once. The sample was blood, either unsorted or a sorted T cell fraction (not recorded which). The receptors were gathered from a male donor with ankylosing spondylitis or in good health (not recorded which).

The chain's CDR3 is CASSDVGRIYNEQFF. DNA for the CDR3: TGTGCCAGCAGTGATGTGGGGCGCATTTACAATGAGCAGTTCTTC. The chain employs TRBV6-1 and TRBJ2-1, with D maybe TRBD1 (5 bases). The CDR3 loop spans 15 amino acids. The V end lost 3 bases, the J end lost 4 bases, and 13 bases lay between the germline ends. Germline-derived CDR1 and CDR2 are MNHNS and SASEGT.

This clonotype showed up just a few times. The chain is built from TRBV25-1 and TRBJ1-4; possibly TRBD1 for D (5 bases). CDR3 length: 14 residues. CDR1 and CDR2 (germline): MGHDK, SYGVNS. V lost 2 bases, J lost 7 bases, and 11 bases lay in between. The CDR3 loop is CASSEQGGGEKLFF. The CDR3 nucleotides read TGTGCCAGCAGTGAACAGGGAGGAGGTGAAAAACTGTTTTTT.

This clonotype has more than one count but fewer than ten. The V and J genes are TRBV7-9 and TRBJ2-3, with D unresolved. The CDR3 loop spans 14 amino acids. Germline V lookup: CDR1 SEHNR, CDR2 FQNEAQ (reference sequence). Trimming left V 5 bases short and J 0 bases short, with 9 bases between. CDR3 loop: CASSTRISTDTQYF. CDR3 in DNA: TGTGCCAGCAGCACCCGTATCAGCACAGATACGCAGTATTTT.

This chain connects TRBV2 to TRBJ2-3; D may be TRBD2 (5 bases). Germline CDR1 is SNHLY and CDR2 is FYNNEI. CDR3 size: 15 residues. V was pared by 1 base and J by 2 bases, with 10 bases between. The CDR3 region has the DNA TGTGCCAGCAGTGAAGTAGCGCTCCTCACAGATACGCAGTATTTT. This translates into CASSEVALLTDTQYF.

The chain combines TRBV9 with TRBJ2-7; 7 bases fit TRBD1. Germline V gene data show CDR1 as SGDLS and CDR2 as YYNGEE. CDR3 length: 15 amino acids. V was pared by 4 bases and J by 3 bases, with 10 bases of the junction left unmatched. CDR3 coding DNA: TGTGCCAGCAGCCTTGGACAGGCCCTGGGCTACGAGCAGTACTTC. Protein product: CASSLGQALGYEQYF.

V is TRBV20-1 and J is TRBJ2-1, with D possibly being TRBD2 (5 bases). The CDR3 sequence is 15 residues long. Germline V CDR1 and CDR2: DFQATT, SNEGSKA (reference sequence). The V end lost 0 bases, the J end lost 2 bases, and 11 bases lay between the germline ends. The CDR3 spells CSARDFGLAYNEQFF. The CDR3 coding sequence is TGCAGTGCTAGAGATTTCGGACTTGCCTACAATGAGCAGTTCTTC.

A few counts support this clonotype. V and J are TRBV2 and TRBJ2-7; 10 bases match TRBD2. The CDR3 runs 18 residues. V lost 4 bases to trimming and J lost 3 bases; unmatched junction nucleotides: 15. The germline V gene encodes CDR1 SNHLY and CDR2 FYNNEI. In DNA, the CDR3 is TGTGCCAGCAGTGGCCAAGGGACTAGCGCTTTCGGGGTCTACGAGCAGTACTTC. Its translation: CASSGQGTSAFGVYEQYF.

This clonotype has a handful of counts. This rearrangement joins TRBV27 to TRBJ2-7; D possibly uses TRBD1 or TRBD2 (5 bases each). Trimming cost V 4 bases and J 0 bases, with 13 bases left between them. Germline values: CDR1 MNHEY, CDR2 SMNVEV (reference sequence). The CDR3 covers 15 residues. CDR3 sequence (DNA): TGTGCCAGCAGTTCCGAAAGGGACGGCTCCTACGAGCAGTACTTC. Translating gives CASSSERDGSYEQYF.

There are many counts of this clonotype. This chain uses TRBV5-5 with TRBJ2-1; a weak D match, TRBD2 (6 bases). CDR3 size: 13 residues. CDR1 is SGHKS and CDR2 is YYEKEE in the germline V gene (reference sequence). V lost 3 bases to trimming and J lost 6 bases, with 10 bases between them. The CDR3 DNA sequence: TGTGCCAGCAGCTCGTCCGGGGGCAATGAGCAGTTCTTC. Encoded protein: CASSSSGGNEQFF.

This clonotype has more than one count but fewer than ten. The chain recombines TRBV15 with TRBJ1-4; weak D call: TRBD1 (5 bases). CDR3 length: 16 residues. The V gene's germline CDR1 is LNHNV and CDR2 YYDKDF (reference sequence). Between the trimmed V and J ends, which lost 1 base and 4 bases, there was a span of 13 bases. CDR3 DNA sequence: TGTGCCACCAGCAGAGGCCGGGACGGACTTAATGAAAAACTGTTTTTT. The encoded protein is CATSRGRDGLNEKLFF.

This clonotype was seen repeatedly, ten times or more. The rearrangement uses TRBV7-9 and TRBJ1-5, with 7 nucleotides matching TRBD1. Trimming removed 5 bases from V and 4 bases from J; junction bases left unmatched: 5. Germline CDR1 SEHNR, CDR2 FQNEAQ (reference sequence). The CDR3 runs 14 residues. The CDR3, as DNA: TGTGCCAGCAGCCCGACAGGGATTAATCAGCCCCAGCATTTT. It codes for CASSPTGINQPQHF.

This clonotype was seen only a few times. The chain links TRBV7-2 to TRBJ2-7; D not resolved. Trimming pared 5 bases from V and 3 bases from J, leaving 11 bases between. The CDR3 contains 13 residues. Germline CDR1 reads SGHTA; CDR2 reads FQGNSA. The CDR3 DNA is TGTGCCAGCAGCCCTAATTCGGGCTACGAGCAGTACTTC. Its translation: CASSPNSGYEQYF.

The table lists this clonotype with a count of one. This chain uses TRBV20-1 with TRBJ2-5; TRBD1 agrees at 11 bases. Germline V gives CDR1 DFQATT, CDR2 SNEGSKA (reference sequence). The CDR3 contains 15 residues. Trimming removed 6 bases from V and 0 bases from J; junction bases left unmatched: 6. CDR3 residues: CSARGTGGDQETQYF. The CDR3, as DNA: TGCAGTGCCCGGGGGACAGGGGGTGACCAAGAGACCCAGTACTTC.

V usage is TRBV4-1 and J usage is TRBJ2-1, with D maybe TRBD1 (6 bases). Per the germline V gene, CDR1 is MGHRA and CDR2 is YSYEKL. The CDR3 is made up of 15 amino acids. The V end was cut by 1 base, the J end by 8 bases, with 15 bases between. CDR3 DNA sequence: TGCGCCAGCAGCCAAGGGGTCGGGACACTTGATGAGCAGTTCTTC. This translates into CASSQGVGTLDEQFF.

In this sample, this clonotype turned up a few times. The rearrangement links TRBV12-3 or TRBV12-4 to TRBJ2-5; 7 nucleotides align to TRBD1. V gave up 1 base and J gave up 2 bases; unmatched junction bases: 4. This CDR3 spans 15 amino acids. For the CDR3, the DNA is TGTGCCAGCAGTTTAGGCACAGGGGCGCAAGAGACCCAGTACTTC. This codes for CASSLGTGAQETQYF.

The chain combines TRBV12-3 or TRBV12-4 with TRBJ2-7, with TRBD1 identical over 7 bases. The CDR3 runs to 15 residues. V lost 4 bases and J lost 1; bases outside the gene matches: 7. DNA of the CDR3: TGTGCCAGCAGTTGGGGGACAGTGCTTTCCTACGAGCAGTACTTC. It codes for CASSWGTVLSYEQYF.